Below, 30 T cell receptor beta chains from the same sample are listed, as sequenced in a study of shared clonotypes between healthy human individuals. Generated by immunoSEQ multiplex PCR, the TCRdb table keeps only in-frame clones and is missing some. The sample includes 1.4 million to 1.5 million clones, approximately 97% of them seen just once. The sequencing sample was made of naive CD4+ T cells sorted from blood. This sample's subset: CD45RA+ positively selected. The source of these receptors is a man under 40 in good health.

J is TRBJ2-1 and V is TRBV19; 14 bases fit TRBD2. The CDR3 length is 14 residues. CDR1 and CDR2 (germline): LNHDA, SQIVND (reference sequence). Germline trimming cut 8 bases from V and 6 bases from J; bases unmatched to any gene: 3. The CDR3, as DNA: TGTGCCAGTTCAGGACTAGCGGGAGGCAATGAGCAGTTCTTC. It yields the protein CASSGLAGGNEQFF.

This chain uses TRBV29-1 with TRBJ2-3; D is uncertain. Trimming took off 4 bases at V and 13 bases at J, with 12 bases between the two ends. Germline V lookup: CDR1 SQVTM, CDR2 ANQGSEA. The CDR3 is 10 residues long. The CDR3 protein is CSVARDGEYF. Here the CDR3 DNA reads TGCAGCGTTGCGCGAGATGGCGAGTATTTT.

The J gene is TRBJ2-1, the V gene TRBV2; possibly TRBD2 for D (5 bases). Germline CDR1 SNHLY, CDR2 FYNNEI. Trimming left V 6 bases short and J 8 bases short, with 14 bases between. This CDR3 has 13 residues. CDR3 nucleotide sequence: TGTGCCAGCAGGGGAATTAGCGTTCATGAGCAGTTCTTC. This gives the protein CASRGISVHEQFF.

This chain links TRBV6-6 with TRBJ2-2; a weak D match, TRBD1 (5 bases). CDR1 and CDR2 from the germline V gene are MNHNY and SVGAGI (reference sequence). Trimming pared 9 bases from V and 2 bases from J, leaving 10 bases between. The CDR3 runs to 13 residues. The CDR3: CASYRPNTGELFF. In nucleotides, the CDR3 is TGTGCCAGTTACAGGCCTAACACCGGGGAGCTGTTTTTT.

The genes are TRBV5-5 and TRBJ2-7; 8 bases are a match to TRBD2. The junction had 9 bases not matched to a gene; V was cut back by 1 base and J by 3 bases. The CDR3 is 16 residues long. The germline gives CDR1 SGHKS, CDR2 YYEKEE (reference sequence). CDR3 coding DNA: TGTGCCAGCAGCTTGTTAGGTAGCGGGACCAACTACGAGCAGTACTTC. Translated, it gives CASSLLGSGTNYEQYF.

The chain joins TRBV5-4 to TRBJ2-3; 7 bases agree with TRBD2. This CDR3 is 17 amino acids long. With V trimmed by 3 bases and J by 7 bases, 17 bases remained unmatched. The V gene's germline CDR1 is SGHNT and CDR2 YYREEE (reference sequence). The CDR3 DNA is TGTGCCAGCAGCTACCACGGCGGGACTACCGGCGGGAATACGCAGTATTTT. It codes for CASSYHGGTTGGNTQYF.

The V and J genes are TRBV9 and TRBJ2-1, with D possibly being TRBD1 or TRBD2 (6 bases each). Trimming shortened V by 0 bases and J by 5 bases, and 18 bases separated the two germline ends. The CDR3 is 17 residues long. CDR1 SGDLS and CDR2 YYNGEE come from the germline V gene. The CDR3 nucleotides read TGTGCCAGCAGCGTAGGGGTGGGCCCGAGGGGGGACAATGAGCAGTTCTTC. It is translated as CASSVGVGPRGDNEQFF.

The chain is built from TRBV6-1 and TRBJ1-5; a possible D gene is TRBD1 (5 bases). Trimming removed 7 bases at V and 2 bases at J, with 9 bases between. Germline V gene data show CDR1 as MNHNS and CDR2 as SASEGT. CDR3 length: 13 residues. CDR3 loop: CASKETGNQPQHF. As DNA, the CDR3 is TGTGCCAGCAAGGAGACAGGCAATCAGCCCCAGCATTTT.

The chain is built from TRBV28 and TRBJ2-3, with D perhaps given as TRBD1 or TRBD2 (5 bases each). CDR1 and CDR2 (germline): MDHEN, SYDVKM. The CDR3 runs to 13 residues. The V end lost 7 bases, the J end lost 3 bases, and 11 bases lay between the germline ends. DNA of the CDR3: TGTGCCAGCATGGGGGTAGTGACAGATACGCAGTATTTT. Translating gives CASMGVVTDTQYF.

V gene TRBV7-2 combines with J gene TRBJ2-7; possible D gene TRBD1, 6 bases. The CDR3 is 14 amino acids. Between the trimmed V and J ends, which lost 4 bases and 3 bases, there was a span of 13 bases. Germline CDR1 is SGHTA and CDR2 is FQGNSA. CDR3 sequence: CASSSQGSGYEQYF. The CDR3 DNA reads as TGTGCCAGCAGCTCACAGGGAAGTGGCTACGAGCAGTACTTC.

A word on this clone: One end of the junction fails to match germline, which may point to a read error. Written as DNA, the CDR3 is TGCGCCAGCAGTGATTCTTCGGCTGCGGTTTTT. Residues: CASSDSSAAVF. The genes are TRBV10-2 and TRBJ1-4; D gene unclear. CDR3 length: 11 amino acids. CDR1 is WSHSY and CDR2 is SAAADI in the germline V gene.

There are a few counts of this clone. V and J are TRBV28 and TRBJ1-2, with D tentatively TRBD1 (5 bases). Trimming pared 6 bases from V and 2 bases from J, leaving 13 bases between. Germline V CDR1 and CDR2: MDHEN, SYDVKM. The CDR3 is 14 amino acids. CDR3 region: CASRGSDRNYGYTF. DNA for the CDR3: TGTGCCAGCAGAGGCTCTGACAGAAACTATGGCTACACCTTC.

The chain employs TRBV5-5 and TRBJ1-4, with D unresolved. The CDR3 is 14 amino acids. V lost 3 bases to trimming and J lost 7 bases, with 13 bases between them. Looked up from germline, CDR1 is SGHKS and CDR2 is YYEKEE (reference sequence). Here the CDR3 DNA reads TGTGCCAGCAGCTCTGACATAGTAGGTGAAAAACTGTTTTTT. Translation gives CASSSDIVGEKLFF.

The chain carries TRBV6-6 and TRBJ1-2; TRBD1 is a possible D gene (5 bases). The V end was cut by 6 bases, the J end by 10 bases, with 12 bases between. CDR1 MNHNY and CDR2 SVGAGI come from the germline V gene (reference sequence). The CDR3 totals 11 residues. CDR3 protein: CASSTQVLYTF. Written as DNA, the CDR3 is TGTGCCAGCAGCACACAGGTACTCTACACCTTC.

The chain carries TRBV28 and TRBJ1-1; D might be TRBD1 (6 bases). The V and J ends lost 3 bases and 5 bases respectively, with 19 bases between them. The CDR3 is made up of 16 amino acids. CDR1 and CDR2 (germline): MDHEN, SYDVKM. CDR3 protein: CASSFLGGGGSTEAFF. CDR3 sequence (DNA): TGTGCCAGCAGTTTTTTAGGGGGGGGCGGGAGTACTGAAGCTTTCTTT.

The genes are TRBV2 and TRBJ1-4; TRBD1 matches 9 bases. Germline loops: CDR1 SNHLY, CDR2 FYNNEI. V was clipped by 6 bases and J by 5 bases; unmatched bases: 4. The CDR3 loop spans 14 amino acids. The CDR3 loop reads CASSVGQGNEKLFF. CDR3 sequence (DNA): TGTGCCAGCAGCGTGGGACAGGGAAATGAAAAACTGTTTTTT.

The chain employs TRBV7-9 and TRBJ1-2, with TRBD1 as a possible D gene (5 bases). CDR1 SEHNR and CDR2 FQNEAQ come from the germline V gene (reference sequence). This CDR3 comprises 15 residues. Trimming removed 2 bases from V and 6 bases from J, with 16 bases in between. The CDR3 loop is CASSLLNQGGNGYTF. CDR3 nucleotides: TGTGCCAGCAGCTTATTGAACCAGGGTGGGAATGGCTACACCTTC.

The chain employs TRBV4-1 and TRBJ1-1; maybe TRBD1 (5 bases). Trimming cost V 2 bases and J 5 bases, with 15 bases left between them. The CDR3 length is 15 residues. CDR1 MGHRA and CDR2 YSYEKL come from the germline V gene. This CDR3 reads CASSQTHGAWTEAFF. CDR3 coding DNA: TGCGCCAGCAGCCAAACCCACGGGGCTTGGACTGAAGCTTTCTTT.

V usage is TRBV7-9 and J usage is TRBJ2-2; 7 nucleotides agree with TRBD2. The CDR3 totals 17 residues. CDR1 SEHNR and CDR2 FQNEAQ come from the germline V gene (reference sequence). V shed 7 bases and J 3 bases; nucleotides not matched to a gene: 14. This CDR3 is CASIPGRSGIHTGELFF. CDR3 DNA sequence: TGTGCCAGCATCCCAGGGCGGAGCGGGATCCACACCGGGGAGCTGTTTTTT.

V is TRBV29-1 and J is TRBJ2-5; 8 positions match TRBD1. Germline V gene sequence: CDR1 SQVTM, CDR2 ANQGSEA. The V gene end was trimmed by 5 bases and the J gene end by 5 bases; junction bases not matched to a gene: 13. The CDR3 consists of 15 residues. CDR3 in amino acids: CSVQPRTGLRETQYF. In DNA, the CDR3 is TGCAGCGTTCAACCCAGGACAGGGTTGAGGGAGACCCAGTACTTC.

This chain links TRBV19 with TRBJ2-3, with TRBD1 as a possible D gene (6 bases). Between the trimmed V and J ends, which lost 5 bases and 1 base, there was a span of 10 bases. Germline CDR1 reads LNHDA; CDR2 reads SQIVND (reference sequence). The CDR3 is 14 residues long. CDR3 coding DNA: TGTGCCAGTAGTGGGGGCGGTGGCACAGATACGCAGTATTTT. The encoded protein is CASSGGGGTDTQYF.

The CDR3 sequence: CASSLATSAAEAFF. The CDR3 nucleotides are TGTGCCAGCAGCTTGGCCACCTCTGCGGCTGAAGCTTTCTTT. This rearrangement joins TRBV5-5 to TRBJ1-1; D unresolved. Trimming stripped 0 bases from V and 6 bases from J, with 12 bases between. The germline V gene has CDR1 SGHKS and CDR2 YYEKEE (reference sequence). The CDR3 extends over 14 amino acids. Filled out from reference TRBV5-5 and TRBJ1-1, the complete variable domain reads DAGVTQSPTHLIKTRGQQVTLRCSPISGHKSVSWYQQVLGQGPQFIFQYYEKEERGRGNFPDRFSARQFPNYSSELNVNALLLGDSALYLCASSLATSAAEAFFGQGTRLTVV.

The chain is built from TRBV6-6 and TRBJ2-1; 12 bases align to TRBD2. This CDR3 contains 15 residues. Germline V gene sequence: CDR1 MNHNY, CDR2 SVGAGI (reference sequence). V lost 6 bases, J lost 15 bases, and 15 bases stayed unmatched. The CDR3 sequence: CASRRGTSGFSSLFF. The CDR3 DNA reads as TGTGCCAGCAGGAGAGGGACTAGCGGGTTCTCCTCCTTGTTCTTC.

Here the CDR3 reads CASSPRQGALRGPEAFF. The CDR3 bases are TGTGCCAGCTCACCCCGACAGGGGGCCCTCCGCGGGCCTGAAGCTTTCTTT. V and J are TRBV18 and TRBJ1-1; 10 bases are a match to TRBD1. The CDR3 is 17 amino acids. J was trimmed by 6 bases and V by 3 bases; bases with no gene match: 13. Germline V lookup: CDR1 KGHSH, CDR2 LQKENI. The full variable domain, in which reference TRBV18 and TRBJ1-1 provide the parts outside the CDR3, is NAGVMQNPRHLVRRRGQEARLRCSPMKGHSHVYWYRQLPEEGLKFMVYLQKENIIDESGMPKERFSAEFPKEGPSILRIQQVVRGDSAAYFCASSPRQGALRGPEAFFGQGTRLTVV.

This chain links TRBV4-3 with TRBJ2-1; TRBD1 matches 8 bases. Germline V lookup: CDR1 LGHNA, CDR2 YSLEER. The trim removed 2 bases at V and 10 bases at J, leaving 10 bases unmatched. The CDR3 totals 15 residues. The DNA of the CDR3 is TGCGCCAGCAGCCAACAGGGGACAGGAGTAGGAGAGCAGTTCTTC. Translated, it gives CASSQQGTGVGEQFF.

The chain carries TRBV5-4 and TRBJ2-3; 11 nucleotides align to TRBD2. Germline CDR1 is SGHNT and CDR2 is YYREEE (reference sequence). The junction had 5 bases not matched to a gene; V was cut back by 2 bases and J by 3 bases. The CDR3 is made up of 16 amino acids. CDR3 loop: CASSLPGLAETDTQYF. In nucleotides, the CDR3 is TGTGCCAGCAGCTTACCGGGACTAGCGGAGACAGATACGCAGTATTTT.

This sequence joins TRBV10-1 and TRBJ2-3; either TRBD1 or TRBD2 may supply D (5 bases each). The germline V gene has CDR1 WNHNN and CDR2 SYGVQD (reference sequence). V lost 5 bases and J lost 2, with 11 bases in between. The CDR3 is made up of 14 amino acids. The CDR3 loop is CASSRDGITDTQYF. The CDR3 DNA follows: TGCGCCAGCAGTCGGGACGGGATCACAGATACGCAGTATTTT.

This CDR3 is CASSTGPLFIYGYTF. The DNA of the CDR3 is TGTGCCAGCAGTACAGGACCTCTCTTTATCTATGGCTACACCTTC. This chain links TRBV28 with TRBJ1-2; a weak D match, TRBD1 (5 bases). Looked up from germline, CDR1 is MDHEN and CDR2 is SYDVKM. V lost 5 bases, J lost 4 bases, and 17 bases lay in between. The length of the CDR3 is 15 residues.

A note on this clone: Mismatch with germline at one junction end may stem from a read error. The sample holds other DNA sequences that translate to the same CDR3. This sequence joins TRBV5-1 and TRBJ2-7; D uncertain. Germline values: CDR1 SGHRS, CDR2 YFSETQ. The CDR3 consists of 14 residues. The DNA for the CDR3 is TGCGCCAGCAGCTTAGACCCGAGCTCCTATGAGCAGTACTTC. It yields the protein CASSLDPSSYEQYF.

The chain combines TRBV9 with TRBJ1-1; 8 nucleotides match TRBD1. This CDR3 is built from 15 residues. Looked up from germline, CDR1 is SGDLS and CDR2 is YYNGEE. V lost 3 bases, J lost 0 bases, and 4 bases stayed unmatched. The CDR3: CASSATGALNTEAFF. The DNA for the CDR3 is TGTGCCAGCAGCGCGACAGGGGCTTTGAACACTGAAGCTTTCTTT.